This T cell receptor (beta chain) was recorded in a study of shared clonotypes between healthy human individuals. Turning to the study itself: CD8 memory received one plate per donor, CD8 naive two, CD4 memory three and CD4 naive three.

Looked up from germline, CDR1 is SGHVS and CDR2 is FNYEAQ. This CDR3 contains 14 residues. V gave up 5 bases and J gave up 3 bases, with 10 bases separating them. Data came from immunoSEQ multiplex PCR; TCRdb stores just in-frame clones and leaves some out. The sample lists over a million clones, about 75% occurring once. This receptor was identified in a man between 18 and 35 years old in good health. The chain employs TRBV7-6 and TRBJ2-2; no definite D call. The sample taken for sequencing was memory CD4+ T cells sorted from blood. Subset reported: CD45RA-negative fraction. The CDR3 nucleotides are TGTGCCAGCAGCCCAAGACCCGACACCGGGGAGCTGTTTTTT. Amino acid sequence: CASSPRPDTGELFF.